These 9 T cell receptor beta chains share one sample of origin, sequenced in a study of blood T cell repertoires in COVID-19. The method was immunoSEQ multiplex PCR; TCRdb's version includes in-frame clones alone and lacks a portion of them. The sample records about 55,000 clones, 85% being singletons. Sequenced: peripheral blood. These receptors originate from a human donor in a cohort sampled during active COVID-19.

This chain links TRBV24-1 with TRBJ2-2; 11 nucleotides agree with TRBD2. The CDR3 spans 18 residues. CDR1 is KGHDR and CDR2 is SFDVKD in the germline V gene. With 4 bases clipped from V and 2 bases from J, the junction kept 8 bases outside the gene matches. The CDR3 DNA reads TGTGCCACCAGTGACCCAGGACTAGCGGGCCTCAACACCGGGGAGCTGTTTTTT. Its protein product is CATSDPGLAGLNTGELFF.

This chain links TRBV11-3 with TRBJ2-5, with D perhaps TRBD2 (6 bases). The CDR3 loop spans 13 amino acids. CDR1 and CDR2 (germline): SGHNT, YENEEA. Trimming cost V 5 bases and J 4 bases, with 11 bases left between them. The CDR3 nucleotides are TGTGCCAGCAGCCGGGGGAGATTAGAGACCCAGTACTTC. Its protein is CASSRGRLETQYF.

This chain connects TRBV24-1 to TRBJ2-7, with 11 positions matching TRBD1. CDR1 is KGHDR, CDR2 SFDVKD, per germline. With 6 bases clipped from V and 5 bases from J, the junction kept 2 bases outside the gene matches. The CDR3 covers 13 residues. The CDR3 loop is CATSRTGGNEQYF. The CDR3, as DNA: TGTGCCACCAGTCGGACAGGGGGCAACGAGCAGTACTTC.

The CDR3 here is CASNRARDTDTQYF. The CDR3, as DNA: TGTGCCAGCAACAGGGCCAGGGACACAGATACGCAGTATTTT. The rearrangement links TRBV9 to TRBJ2-3, with D perhaps matching TRBD1 (6 bases). The CDR3 is 14 amino acids. Germline V gene data show CDR1 as SGDLS and CDR2 as YYNGEE. Trimming took 6 bases from V and 2 from J, leaving 13 bases between them.

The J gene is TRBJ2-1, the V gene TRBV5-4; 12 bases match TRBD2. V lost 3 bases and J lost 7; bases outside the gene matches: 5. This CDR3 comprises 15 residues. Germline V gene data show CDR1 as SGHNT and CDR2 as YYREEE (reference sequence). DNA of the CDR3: TGTGCCAGCAGCTCGGGGACTAGCGGGTATAATGAGCAGTTCTTC. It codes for CASSSGTSGYNEQFF.

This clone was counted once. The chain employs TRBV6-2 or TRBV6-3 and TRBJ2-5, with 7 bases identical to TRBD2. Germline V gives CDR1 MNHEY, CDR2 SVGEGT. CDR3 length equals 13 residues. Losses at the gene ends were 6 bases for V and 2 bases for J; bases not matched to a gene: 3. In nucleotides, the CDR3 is TGTGCCAGCAGCAGGACTAGGCAAGAGACCCAGTACTTC. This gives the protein CASSRTRQETQYF.

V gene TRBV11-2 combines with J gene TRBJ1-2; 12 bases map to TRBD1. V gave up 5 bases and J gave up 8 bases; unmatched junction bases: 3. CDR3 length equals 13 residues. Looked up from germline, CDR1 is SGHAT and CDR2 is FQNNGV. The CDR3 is CASSPGQGAGYTF. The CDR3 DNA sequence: TGTGCCAGCAGCCCGGGACAGGGGGCAGGCTACACCTTC.

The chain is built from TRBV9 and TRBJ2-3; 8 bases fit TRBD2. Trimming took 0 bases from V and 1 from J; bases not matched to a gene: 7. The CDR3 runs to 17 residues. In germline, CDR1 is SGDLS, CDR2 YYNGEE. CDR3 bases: TGTGCCAGCAGCGTAGTATCTAGCGGGTATCGCACAGATACGCAGTATTTT. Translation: CASSVVSSGYRTDTQYF.

The CDR3 sequence: CASSQEAGNSNQPQHF. The CDR3 nucleotides are TGCGCCAGCAGCCAAGAAGCCGGGAATAGCAATCAGCCCCAGCATTTT. The chain uses TRBV4-3 and TRBJ1-5; D uncertain. CDR3 length equals 16 residues. Looked up from germline, CDR1 is LGHNA and CDR2 is YSLEER. V was cut by 0 bases and J by 0 bases, with 9 bases left in between.